Listed below are T cell receptor beta chains from one sample, sequenced in a study of OX40 agonist ivuxolimab in advanced cancers. Assay: immunoSEQ multiplex PCR; the TCRdb copy retains only in-frame clones and omits some. The sample holds 60,000 to 75,000 clones, 75% to 85% seen once. The input for sequencing was CD4+ or CD8+ T cells sorted from blood, taken in a trial of the OX40 agonist ivuxolimab. The source of these receptors is an adult with an advanced solid tumor such as melanoma, head and neck, liver or kidney cancer. The CDR3 runs from the conserved cysteine through the conserved F or W. The D gene is left open where the match is weak. A row's size may be missing; if present it is once, few, many or a size class.

D gene: NA; J gene: TRBJ1-5; clone size: NA; V gene: TRBV5-6; CDR3 protein: CASRAASRNQPQHF; CDR3 DNA: TGTGCCAGCAGGGCTGCATCGAGGAATCAGCCCCAGCATTTT
D gene: TRBD1; J gene: TRBJ2-7; clone size: NA; V gene: TRBV27; CDR3 protein: CASSPWTGDLFSPLYEQYF; CDR3 DNA: TGTGCCAGCAGTCCCTGGACAGGGGACCTCTTTTCCCCACTCTACGAGCAGTACTTC
D gene: NA; J gene: TRBJ1-4; clone size: NA; V gene: TRBV2; CDR3 protein: CASYRIATNEKLFF; CDR3 DNA: TGTGCCAGCTATAGGATTGCAACTAATGAAAAACTGTTTTTT
D gene: NA; J gene: TRBJ2-7; clone size: NA; V gene: TRBV19; CDR3 protein: CASSIGLAAPYEQYF; CDR3 DNA: TGTGCCAGTAGTATTGGGTTAGCTGCCCCCTACGAGCAGTACTTC
D gene: TRBD1; J gene: TRBJ1-2; clone size: NA; V gene: TRBV14; CDR3 protein: CASSQIPGQGSNGYTF; CDR3 DNA: TGTGCCAGCAGCCAAATCCCGGGACAGGGTAGCAATGGCTACACCTTC
D gene: TRBD2; J gene: TRBJ2-3; clone size: once; V gene: TRBV5-6; CDR3 protein: CASSSSSGGAVADTQYF; CDR3 DNA: TGTGCCAGCAGCTCCTCTAGCGGGGGGGCAGTAGCAGATACGCAGTATTTT
D gene: NA; J gene: TRBJ1-2; clone size: few; V gene: TRBV23-1; CDR3 protein: CANRTGEGSEPNYGYTF; CDR3 DNA: TGCGCTAATCGAACCGGGGAGGGAAGTGAACCTAACTATGGCTACACCTTC
D gene: NA; J gene: TRBJ2-5; clone size: NA; V gene: TRBV6-6; CDR3 protein: CASSYQDRETQYF; CDR3 DNA: TGTGCCAGCAGCTACCAAGACCGGGAGACCCAGTACTTC
D gene: TRBD1; J gene: TRBJ1-3; clone size: NA; V gene: TRBV27; CDR3 protein: CASSPKRQGANTIYF; CDR3 DNA: TGTGCCAGCAGTCCCAAACGACAGGGGGCGAACACCATATATTTT
D gene: TRBD1; J gene: TRBJ2-6; clone size: NA; V gene: TRBV18; CDR3 protein: CASSPRTGGSGANVLTF; CDR3 DNA: TGTGCCAGCTCACCTCGGACAGGGGGCAGTGGGGCCAACGTCCTGACTTTC
D gene: NA; J gene: TRBJ1-5; clone size: few; V gene: TRBV2; CDR3 protein: CASSRQNNQPQHF; CDR3 DNA: TGTGCCAGCAGTCGACAGAACAATCAGCCCCAGCATTTT
D gene: NA; J gene: TRBJ2-7; clone size: NA; V gene: TRBV14; CDR3 protein: CASSARDTNSYEQYF; CDR3 DNA: TGTGCCAGCAGCGCCCGGGACACCAACTCCTACGAGCAGTACTTC
D gene: NA; J gene: TRBJ2-5; clone size: NA; V gene: TRBV5-5; CDR3 protein: CASSPDRLGETQYF; CDR3 DNA: TGTGCCAGCAGTCCCGACAGGCTGGGAGAGACCCAGTACTTC
D gene: NA; J gene: TRBJ2-7; clone size: NA; V gene: TRBV27; CDR3 protein: CASSTPQGLVQYF; CDR3 DNA: TGTGCCAGCAGCACGCCACAGGGACTGGTGCAGTACTTC
D gene: NA; J gene: TRBJ1-5; clone size: NA; V gene: TRBV7-2; CDR3 protein: CASSLTQNQPQHF; CDR3 DNA: TGTGCCAGCAGCTTAACTCAGAATCAGCCCCAGCATTTT
D gene: TRBD1; J gene: TRBJ2-5; clone size: NA; V gene: TRBV5-1; CDR3 protein: CASSFRQGVIETQYF; CDR3 DNA: TGCGCCAGCAGCTTCCGACAGGGGGTTATAGAGACCCAGTACTTC
D gene: TRBD1; J gene: TRBJ2-3; clone size: NA; V gene: TRBV6-6; CDR3 protein: CGVTGGASTDTQYF; CDR3 DNA: TGTGGTGTAACAGGGGGCGCCAGCACAGATACGCAGTATTTT
D gene: NA; J gene: TRBJ1-2; clone size: NA; V gene: TRBV9; CDR3 protein: CASSVRGALRGYTF; CDR3 DNA: TGTGCCAGCAGCGTAAGAGGGGCGCTTAGGGGCTACACCTTC
D gene: NA; J gene: TRBJ2-7; clone size: few; V gene: TRBV29-1; CDR3 protein: CSVEHSQTYEQYF; CDR3 DNA: TGCAGCGTTGAGCACAGCCAAACCTACGAGCAGTACTTC
D gene: NA; J gene: TRBJ1-6; clone size: NA; V gene: TRBV10-2; CDR3 protein: CASSDNRHFSPLHF; CDR3 DNA: TGCGCCAGCAGTGATAACAGGCATTTTTCACCCCTCCACTTT